This TCR beta chain was profiled in a study of T-cell memory formation after mild COVID-19. Study results and limitations: Among clones contracting day 15 to 85, CD4/CD8 was balanced, whereas later expanders leaned CD4+. The authors did not confirm SARS-CoV-2 specificity of second-wave clones peaking day 37.

On this clonotype itself: The antigen is not known.

The CDR3 runs to 11 residues. Deletions cut 5 bases from V and 3 bases from J, with 6 bases between. Germline CDR1 reads GTSNPN; CDR2 reads SVGIG (reference sequence). In TCRdb, the 5' RACE reads were re-called with MiXCR into one record per CDR3 protein. Seen here are 130,000 to 150,000 distinct CDR3 sequences, over 6% observed once, and the top ten hold roughly 2.1%. V is TRBV30 and J is TRBJ2-3, with unresolved D. The origin of this receptor is an adult woman who had mild COVID-19 (a few samples of this study predate the infection). Cell type and time point are not known. The sample consisted of PBMCs or a T cell subset sorted from them (not recorded which). The CDR3 loop is CAWRFTDTQYF. The CDR3 nucleotides are TGTGCCTGGCGCTTTACAGATACGCAGTATTTT.